What follows describes a single T cell receptor (beta chain). The sample belongs to a study of T cell responses to AZD1222 COVID-19 vaccine. Method: immunoSEQ multiplex PCR; TCRdb's copy keeps in-frame clones and lacks some. This sample has 200,000 to 250,000 clones, with 90% to 95% found just once. The V gene end was trimmed by 1 base and the J gene end by 0 bases; junction bases not matched to a gene: 9. CDR1 is MNHEY and CDR2 is SVGEGT in the germline V gene. This CDR3 contains 19 residues. This clonotype originated in an adult who received the MenACWY meningococcal vaccine as a control. V usage is TRBV6-2 or TRBV6-3 and J usage is TRBJ2-4; the match to TRBD2 covers 10 bases. Specimen: peripheral blood, collected 28 days after the second dose of the MenACWY control vaccine. The CDR3 region is CASSYLEREGLLAKNIQYF. The CDR3 coding sequence is TGTGCCAGCAGTTACTTAGAGCGGGAGGGACTACTAGCCAAAAACATTCAGTACTTC.